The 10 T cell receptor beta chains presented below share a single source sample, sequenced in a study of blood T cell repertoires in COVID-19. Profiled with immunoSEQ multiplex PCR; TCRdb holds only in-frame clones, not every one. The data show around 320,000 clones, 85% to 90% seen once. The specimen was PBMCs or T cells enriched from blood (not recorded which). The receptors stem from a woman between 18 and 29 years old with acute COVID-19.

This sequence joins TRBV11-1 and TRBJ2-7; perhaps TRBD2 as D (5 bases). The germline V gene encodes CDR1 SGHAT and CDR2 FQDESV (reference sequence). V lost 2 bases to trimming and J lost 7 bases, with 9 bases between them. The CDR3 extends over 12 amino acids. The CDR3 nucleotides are TGTGCCAGCAGCTTAACCTCGGGGGAGCAGTACTTC. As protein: CASSLTSGEQYF.

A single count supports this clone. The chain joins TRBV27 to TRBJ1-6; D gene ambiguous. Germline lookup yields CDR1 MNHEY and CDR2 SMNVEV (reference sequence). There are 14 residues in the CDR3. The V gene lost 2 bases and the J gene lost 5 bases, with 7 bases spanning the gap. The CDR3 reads CASSLGGNNSPLHF. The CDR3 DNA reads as TGTGCCAGCAGTTTAGGAGGAAATAATTCACCCCTCCACTTT.

CDR3 coding DNA: TGTGCCAGCAGATTAGCGGGAGTGGGCACCGGGGAGCTGTTTTTT. Translated: CASRLAGVGTGELFF. V and J are TRBV28 and TRBJ2-2, with 9 positions matching TRBD2. This CDR3 has 15 residues. Germline CDR1 MDHEN, CDR2 SYDVKM. V dropped 6 bases and J dropped 4; count of bases not matched to a gene: 6.

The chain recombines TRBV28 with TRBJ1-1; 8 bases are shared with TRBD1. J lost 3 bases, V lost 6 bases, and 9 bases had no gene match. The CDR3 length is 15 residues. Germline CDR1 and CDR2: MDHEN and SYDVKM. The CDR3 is CASRLIRGRDTEAFF. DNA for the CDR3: TGTGCCAGCAGATTGATCAGGGGGCGCGACACTGAAGCTTTCTTT.

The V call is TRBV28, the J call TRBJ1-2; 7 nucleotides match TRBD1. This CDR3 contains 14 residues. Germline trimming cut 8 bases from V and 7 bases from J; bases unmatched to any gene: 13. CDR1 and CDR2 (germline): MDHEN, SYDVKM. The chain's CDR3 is CASGRPGQLTGYTF. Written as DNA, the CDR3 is TGTGCCAGCGGACGACCGGGACAGCTGACTGGCTACACCTTC.

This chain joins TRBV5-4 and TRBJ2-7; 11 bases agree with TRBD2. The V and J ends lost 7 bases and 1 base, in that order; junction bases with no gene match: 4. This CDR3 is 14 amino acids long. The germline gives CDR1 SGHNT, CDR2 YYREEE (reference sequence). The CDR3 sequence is CASYTSGGSYEQYF. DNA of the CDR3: TGTGCCAGCTATACTAGCGGGGGATCCTACGAGCAGTACTTC.

The chain's CDR3 is CASRDGTIYNEQFF. The CDR3 DNA sequence: TGTGCCAGCAGAGACGGGACTATCTACAATGAGCAGTTCTTC. The chain joins TRBV28 to TRBJ2-1; 7 positions agree with TRBD2. CDR3 length: 14 amino acids. V trimming: 6 bases; J trimming: 3 bases; junction bases outside the gene matches: 5. Germline CDR1 reads MDHEN; CDR2 reads SYDVKM.

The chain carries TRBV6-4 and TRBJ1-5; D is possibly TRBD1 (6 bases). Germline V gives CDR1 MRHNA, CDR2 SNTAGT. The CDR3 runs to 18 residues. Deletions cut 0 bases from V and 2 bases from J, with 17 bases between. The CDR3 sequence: CASSDSRQDGWGNQPQHF. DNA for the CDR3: TGTGCCAGCAGTGACTCAAGACAGGATGGGTGGGGCAATCAGCCCCAGCATTTT.

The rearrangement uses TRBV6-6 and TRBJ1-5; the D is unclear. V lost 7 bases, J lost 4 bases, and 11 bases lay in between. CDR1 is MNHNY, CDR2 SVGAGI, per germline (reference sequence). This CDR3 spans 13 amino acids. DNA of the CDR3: TGTGCCAGCAAAATAAATGAGAATCAGCCCCAGCATTTT. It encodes CASKINENQPQHF.

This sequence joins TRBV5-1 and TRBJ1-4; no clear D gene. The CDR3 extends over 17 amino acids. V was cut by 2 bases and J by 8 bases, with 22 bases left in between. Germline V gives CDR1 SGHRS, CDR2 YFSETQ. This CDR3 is CASSFSVVDSREEKLFF. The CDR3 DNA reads TGCGCCAGCAGCTTTAGCGTTGTGGACTCCCGGGAGGAAAAACTGTTTTTT.